This T cell receptor (beta chain) emerged from a study of breast tumors, draining lymph nodes, adjacent tissues. Study-wide findings and caveats: Compared with lymph nodes, tumors were less diverse; compared with nontumor tissue, more. The lymph node origin of tumor T cells was framed as consistent with a hypothesis, not demonstrated.

About this clonotype: Its matching antigen is unknown.

Germline V gene data show CDR1 as LNHNV and CDR2 as YYDKDF (reference sequence). V shed 1 base, J shed 6 bases, and the junction held 11 bases outside the gene matches. The CDR3 contains 17 residues. The lymph nodes were axillary draining lymph nodes from breast cancer patients. TCRdb reanalysed the multiplex PCR reads using MiXCR and keeps one entry per CDR3 protein. The repertoire has approximately 140,000 distinct CDR3 sequences, roughly 33% of them found once; the top ten carry 2.3%. The TCR comes from a female donor with breast cancer. Some clones in this sample may be carry-over from other donors' samples. The chain is built from TRBV15 and TRBJ2-7, with 11 nucleotides matching TRBD2. The sequenced material came from axillary lymph node tissue. This CDR3 reads CATSRVGLAASSGEQYF. CDR3 in DNA: TGTGCCACCAGCAGAGTGGGACTAGCGGCTTCGTCGGGCGAGCAGTACTTC.